This entry lists 19 T cell receptor beta chains sequenced from one sample in a study of blood T cell repertoires in COVID-19. Sequenced by immunoSEQ multiplex PCR; TCRdb stores in-frame clones only, minus some. The data show fewer than 40,000 clones, 90% seen once. Sample: peripheral blood. The origin of the receptors is a human donor in a cohort sampled during active COVID-19.

The chain links TRBV6-2 or TRBV6-3 to TRBJ1-1; 9 nucleotides match TRBD1. The CDR3 consists of 14 residues. The ends lost 6 bases at V and 4 bases at J; junction bases unmatched: 6. Per germline, CDR1 MNHEY and CDR2 SVGEGT. CDR3 nucleotides: TGTGCCAGCAGCCAACGGGGACAGGGCACTGAAGCTTTCTTT. It is translated as CASSQRGQGTEAFF.

V gene TRBV27 combines with J gene TRBJ2-1, with 7 bases lining up with TRBD2. This CDR3 region has 15 residues. Germline V gives CDR1 MNHEY, CDR2 SMNVEV (reference sequence). The trim removed 5 bases at V and 3 bases at J, leaving 7 bases unmatched. CDR3 loop: CASSLLTSSYNEQFF. CDR3 DNA: TGTGCCAGCAGTCTACTGACTAGCAGCTACAATGAGCAGTTCTTC.

The gene calls are TRBV18 and TRBJ2-1, with 12 bases fitting TRBD2. CDR3 length equals 15 residues. Germline loops: CDR1 KGHSH, CDR2 LQKENI. The junction had 3 bases not matched to a gene; V was cut back by 5 bases and J by 4 bases. The CDR3 DNA sequence: TGTGCCAGCTCAGTGACTAGCGGGGGATACAATGAGCAGTTCTTC. Its protein product is CASSVTSGGYNEQFF.

The chain links TRBV28 to TRBJ2-1, with TRBD2 matching over 7 bases. Per the germline V gene, CDR1 is MDHEN and CDR2 is SYDVKM. This CDR3 comprises 17 residues. The V segment lost 5 bases and the J segment 1 base; nucleotides outside the gene matches: 11. CDR3 DNA: TGTGCCAGCAGTCCAACTTTAGCGGGTAGATCCTACAATGAGCAGTTCTTC. It yields the protein CASSPTLAGRSYNEQFF.

The genes are TRBV7-8 and TRBJ2-7, with D possibly matching TRBD2 (5 bases). CDR3 length: 14 amino acids. CDR1 and CDR2 from the germline V gene are SGHVS and FQNEAQ. The germline V and J ends were trimmed by 6 bases and 0 bases, with 12 bases remaining between them. The CDR3 sequence: CASSSRGASYEQYF. The CDR3 DNA reads as TGTGCCAGCAGTTCCCGGGGTGCCTCCTACGAGCAGTACTTC.

The chain has TRBV5-6 and TRBJ2-1; 12 nucleotides line up with TRBD1. V lost 4 bases, J lost 8 bases, and 10 bases stayed unmatched. From germline, CDR1 is SGHDT and CDR2 YYEEEE. The CDR3 has 16 amino acids. The CDR3 region is CASSHLGQGAVDEQFF. The CDR3 DNA follows: TGTGCCAGCAGCCATCTGGGACAGGGGGCTGTCGATGAGCAGTTCTTC.

This clone is medium-sized within its sample. The V call is TRBV5-6, the J call TRBJ2-1; perhaps TRBD2 as D (5 bases). Trimming removed 5 bases at V and 4 bases at J, with 16 bases between. In germline, CDR1 is SGHDT, CDR2 YYEEEE. This CDR3 has 15 residues. DNA of the CDR3: TGTGCCAGCAGTTATTACCCCGGGGTTTACAATGAGCAGTTCTTC. Protein: CASSYYPGVYNEQFF.

J is TRBJ2-1 and V is TRBV5-1, with D unclear. The V end lost 4 bases, the J end lost 0 bases, and 8 bases lay between the germline ends. CDR3 size: 14 residues. CDR1 is SGHRS and CDR2 is YFSETQ in the germline V gene. This chain's CDR3 is CASSIESSYNEQFF. CDR3 sequence (DNA): TGCGCCAGCAGCATAGAGAGCTCCTACAATGAGCAGTTCTTC.

The chain recombines TRBV27 with TRBJ2-1, with TRBD2 as a possible D gene (6 bases). V was cut by 2 bases and J by 7 bases, with 27 bases left in between. Germline assignment: CDR1 MNHEY and CDR2 SMNVEV (reference sequence). This CDR3 spans 19 amino acids. DNA for the CDR3: TGTGCCAGCAGTTTACGATTGGGAGGATTCACATCTAACTCAAATGAGCAGTTCTTC. It is translated as CASSLRLGGFTSNSNEQFF.

The rearrangement joins TRBV6-2 or TRBV6-3 to TRBJ1-1; 8 bases agree with TRBD1. V shed 6 bases and J 5 bases; nucleotides not matched to a gene: 5. CDR3 size: 13 residues. Germline CDR1 and CDR2: MNHEY and SVGEGT. CDR3 DNA sequence: TGTGCCAGCAGCCGACGGACAGGGACTGAAGCTTTCTTT. Protein sequence: CASSRRTGTEAFF.

J is TRBJ1-1 and V is TRBV4-1; 9 bases fit TRBD1. Germline CDR1 is MGHRA and CDR2 is YSYEKL. The CDR3 is 16 residues long. Trimming cost V 4 bases and J 0 bases; bases outside gene matches: 6. The CDR3 DNA sequence: TGCGCCAGCAGCCGATGGACAGGGGCTATGAACACTGAAGCTTTCTTT. Encoded protein: CASSRWTGAMNTEAFF.

CDR3 region: CASSLGAGEQYF. In nucleotides, the CDR3 is TGTGCCAGCTCATTGGGGGCGGGTGAGCAGTACTTC. This chain joins TRBV18 and TRBJ2-7; maybe TRBD1 (6 bases). V was clipped by 5 bases and J by 7 bases, with 12 bases between them. The CDR3 covers 12 residues. Germline-derived CDR1 and CDR2 are KGHSH and LQKENI.

The chain combines TRBV7-3 with TRBJ2-2, with a possible D match to TRBD2 (6 bases). CDR1 SGHTA and CDR2 FQGTGA come from the germline V gene. V was pared by 5 bases and J by 1 base, with 23 bases between. The CDR3 consists of 19 residues. CDR3 coding DNA: TGTGCCAGCAGCACCCAGGCGTGGGTTGGGCGGGAGAACACCGGGGAGCTGTTTTTT. Translating gives CASSTQAWVGRENTGELFF.

The V and J genes are TRBV3-1 (or the pseudogene TRBV3-2) and TRBJ2-3; D might be TRBD2 (5 bases). V was trimmed by 0 bases and J by 5 bases, leaving 12 bases between them. Germline CDR1 reads LGHDT; CDR2 reads YNNKEL (reference sequence). The CDR3 contains 15 residues. This CDR3 is CASSQERAAGDTQYF. The CDR3 nucleotides are TGTGCCAGCAGCCAAGAGAGAGCCGCGGGAGATACGCAGTATTTT.

This clone showed up just once. The chain couples TRBV10-2 to TRBJ2-5; tentatively, D is TRBD2 (5 bases). The length of the CDR3 is 14 residues. Germline V gene data show CDR1 as WSHSY and CDR2 as SAAADI. Trimming pared 11 bases from V and 0 bases from J, leaving 16 bases between. The CDR3 protein is CASKSGPNQETQYF. The DNA of the CDR3 is TGCGCCTCAAAGAGCGGACCGAACCAAGAGACCCAGTACTTC.

This chain links TRBV7-2 with TRBJ1-1; D remains ambiguous. Trimming removed 2 bases from V and 5 bases from J, with 9 bases in between. CDR3 size: 13 residues. CDR1 and CDR2 from the germline V gene are SGHTA and FQGNSA. CDR3 loop: CASSLYRGTEAFF. The CDR3 DNA sequence: TGTGCCAGCAGCTTATATCGGGGAACTGAAGCTTTCTTT.

This chain uses TRBV5-6 with TRBJ2-1, with D possibly being TRBD2 (6 bases). The CDR3 sequence is 16 residues long. The V gene lost 1 base and the J gene lost 4 bases, with 15 bases spanning the gap. Germline V gene lookup returns CDR1 SGHDT and CDR2 YYEEEE. CDR3 coding DNA: TGTGCCAGCAGCTTGATGGGACTCCTCCTATACAATGAGCAGTTCTTC. It specifies CASSLMGLLLYNEQFF. Together with reference TRBV5-6 and TRBJ2-1, the CDR3 gives the full variable domain: DAGVTQSPTHLIKTRGQQVTLRCSPKSGHDTVSWYQQALGQGPQFIFQYYEEEERQRGNFPDRFSGHQFPNYSSELNVNALLLGDSALYLCASSLMGLLLYNEQFFGPGTRLTVL.

The chain couples TRBV19 to TRBJ1-4; 10 nucleotides match TRBD1. CDR3 length: 16 residues. The ends lost 3 bases at V and 2 bases at J; junction bases unmatched: 3. CDR1 and CDR2 from the germline V gene are LNHDA and SQIVND (reference sequence). In DNA, the CDR3 is TGTGCCAGTAGTATGGGGACAGGGGCCACTAATGAAAAACTGTTTTTT. It codes for CASSMGTGATNEKLFF.

The chain combines TRBV5-5 with TRBJ2-7; 11 bases fit TRBD1. V lost 2 bases to trimming and J lost 4 bases; unmatched junction nucleotides: 8. The CDR3 length is 16 residues. Germline V gene lookup returns CDR1 SGHKS and CDR2 YYEKEE (reference sequence). Here the CDR3 reads CASSFEPGTGGYEQYF. In DNA form, the CDR3 reads TGTGCCAGCAGCTTCGAACCTGGGACAGGGGGATACGAGCAGTACTTC.